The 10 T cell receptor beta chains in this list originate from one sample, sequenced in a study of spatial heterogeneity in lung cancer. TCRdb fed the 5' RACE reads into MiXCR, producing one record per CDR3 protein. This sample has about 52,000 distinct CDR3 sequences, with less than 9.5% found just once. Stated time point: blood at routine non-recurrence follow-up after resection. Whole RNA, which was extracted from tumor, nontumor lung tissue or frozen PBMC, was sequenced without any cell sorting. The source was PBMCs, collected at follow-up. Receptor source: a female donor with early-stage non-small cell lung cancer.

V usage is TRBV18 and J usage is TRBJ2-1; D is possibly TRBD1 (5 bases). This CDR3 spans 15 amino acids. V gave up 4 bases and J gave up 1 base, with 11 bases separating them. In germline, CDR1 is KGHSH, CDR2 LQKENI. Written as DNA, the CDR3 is TGTGCCAGCTCACAAGATCAGGGATCCTACAATGAGCAGTTCTTC. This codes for CASSQDQGSYNEQFF.

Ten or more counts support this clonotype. The CDR3 sequence is CASSPDTSYEQYF. In DNA, the CDR3 is TGTGCCAGCAGCCCCGACACATCCTACGAGCAGTACTTC. V and J are TRBV7-6 and TRBJ2-7; D unclear. V was pared by 5 bases and J by 1 base, with 9 bases between. CDR3 length equals 13 residues. Per the germline V gene, CDR1 is SGHVS and CDR2 is FNYEAQ.

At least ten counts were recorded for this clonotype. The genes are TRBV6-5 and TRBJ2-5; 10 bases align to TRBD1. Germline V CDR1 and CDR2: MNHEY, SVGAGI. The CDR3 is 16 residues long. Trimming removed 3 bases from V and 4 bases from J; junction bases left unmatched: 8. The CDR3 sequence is CASSYRWGQGIETQYF. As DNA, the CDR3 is TGTGCCAGCAGTTATCGCTGGGGACAGGGGATAGAGACCCAGTACTTC.

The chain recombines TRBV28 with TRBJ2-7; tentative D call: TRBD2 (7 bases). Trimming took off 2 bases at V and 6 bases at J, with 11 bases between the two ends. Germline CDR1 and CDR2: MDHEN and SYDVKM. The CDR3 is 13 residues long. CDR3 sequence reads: CASSLGGAGEQYF. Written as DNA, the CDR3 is TGTGCCAGCAGTTTAGGGGGGGCCGGCGAGCAGTACTTC.

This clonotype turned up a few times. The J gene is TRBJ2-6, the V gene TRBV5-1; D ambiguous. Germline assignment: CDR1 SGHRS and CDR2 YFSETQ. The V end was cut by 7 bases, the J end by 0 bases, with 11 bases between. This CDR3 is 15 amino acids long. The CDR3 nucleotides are TGCGCCAGCGGAGTGGGTAACTCTGGGGCCAACGTCCTGACTTTC. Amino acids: CASGVGNSGANVLTF.

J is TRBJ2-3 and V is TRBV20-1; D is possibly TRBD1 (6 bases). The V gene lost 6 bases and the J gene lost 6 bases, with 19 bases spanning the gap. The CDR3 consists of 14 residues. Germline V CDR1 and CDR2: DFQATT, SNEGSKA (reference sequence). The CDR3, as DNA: TGCAGTGCGACGGCAGGGATTCAGGGGGATACGCAGTATTTT. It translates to CSATAGIQGDTQYF.

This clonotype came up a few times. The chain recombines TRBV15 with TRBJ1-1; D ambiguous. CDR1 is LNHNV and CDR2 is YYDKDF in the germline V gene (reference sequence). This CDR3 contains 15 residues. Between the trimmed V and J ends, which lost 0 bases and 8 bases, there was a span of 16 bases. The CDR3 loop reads CATSRDKVVGLEAFF. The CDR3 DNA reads TGTGCCACCAGCAGAGATAAAGTCGTAGGGTTAGAAGCTTTCTTT. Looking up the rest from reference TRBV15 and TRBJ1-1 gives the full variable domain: DAMVIQNPRYQVTQFGKPVTLSCSQTLNHNVMYWYQQKSSQAPKLLFHYYDKDFNNEADTPDNFQSRRPNTSFCFLDIRSPGLGDTAMYLCATSRDKVVGLEAFFGQGTRLTVV.

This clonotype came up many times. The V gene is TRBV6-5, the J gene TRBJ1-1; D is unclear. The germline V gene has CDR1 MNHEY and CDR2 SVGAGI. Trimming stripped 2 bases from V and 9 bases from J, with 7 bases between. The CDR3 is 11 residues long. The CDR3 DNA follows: TGTGCCAGCAGTTACCGGACTCAAGCTTTCTTT. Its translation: CASSYRTQAFF.

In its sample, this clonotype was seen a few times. CDR3 nucleotides: TGTGCCAGCAGCTTATTAGTCGGGGGTGGGGAAGATACGCAGTATTTT. Translation: CASSLLVGGGEDTQYF. V is TRBV7-9 and J is TRBJ2-3; possible D gene TRBD2, 6 bases. The V end was cut by 2 bases, the J end by 5 bases, with 17 bases between. The CDR3 extends over 16 amino acids. Looked up from germline, CDR1 is SEHNR and CDR2 is FQNEAQ (reference sequence). Full variable domain (outside the CDR3, taken from reference TRBV7-9 and TRBJ2-3): DTGVSQNPRHKITKRGQNVTFRCDPISEHNRLYWYRQTLGQGPEFLTYFQNEAQLEKSRLLSDRFSAERPKGSFSTLEIQRTEQGDSAMYLCASSLLVGGGEDTQYFGPGTRLTVL.

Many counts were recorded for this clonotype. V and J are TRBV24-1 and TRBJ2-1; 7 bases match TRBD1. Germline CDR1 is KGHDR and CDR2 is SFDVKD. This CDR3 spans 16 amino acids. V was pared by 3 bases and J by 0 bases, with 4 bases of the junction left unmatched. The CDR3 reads CATSDPGQSSYNEQFF. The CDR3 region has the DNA TGTGCCACCAGTGATCCGGGACAGAGCTCCTACAATGAGCAGTTCTTC.